One and the same sample provided the 21 T cell receptor beta chains below, sequenced in a study of control samples from healthy donors and cancer patients. Method: immunoSEQ multiplex PCR; TCRdb's copy keeps in-frame clones and lacks some. The sample has roughly 95,000 clones; roughly 92% are singletons. Sequencing was carried out using blood. These receptors all come from a woman in her 30s in good health.

The CDR3, as DNA: TGTGCCAGCAACCACCGACAGGGAAACCAAGAGACCCAGTACTTC. It yields the protein CASNHRQGNQETQYF. The V call is TRBV6-6, the J call TRBJ2-5; 7 nucleotides align to TRBD1. CDR1 and CDR2 from the germline V gene are MNHNY and SVGAGI (reference sequence). The junction had 8 bases not matched to a gene; V was cut back by 7 bases and J by 0 bases. There are 15 residues in the CDR3.

The rearrangement uses TRBV18 and TRBJ2-3, with 10 bases lining up with TRBD2. V shed 6 bases, J shed 2 bases, and the junction held 8 bases outside the gene matches. The CDR3 consists of 16 residues. The germline V gene encodes CDR1 KGHSH and CDR2 LQKENI. CDR3 sequence: CASSPIAGGNTDTQYF. The DNA of the CDR3 is TGTGCCAGCTCCCCAATAGCGGGGGGCAACACAGATACGCAGTATTTT.

The chain couples TRBV24-1 to TRBJ2-3; D is unclear. Trimming stripped 3 bases from V and 2 bases from J, with 5 bases between. In germline, CDR1 is KGHDR, CDR2 SFDVKD. The CDR3 covers 13 residues. Here the CDR3 DNA reads TGTGCCACCAGTGATCGATCCACAGATACGCAGTATTTT. This gives the protein CATSDRSTDTQYF.

The gene calls are TRBV2 and TRBJ1-5; TRBD1 is a possible D gene (5 bases). V was clipped by 6 bases and J by 1 base, with 19 bases between them. Looked up from germline, CDR1 is SNHLY and CDR2 is FYNNEI. The CDR3 spans 17 residues. CDR3 amino acids: CASSPTYDSWSNQPQHF. DNA for the CDR3: TGTGCCAGCAGCCCTACCTACGACAGTTGGAGCAATCAGCCCCAGCATTTT.

This sequence joins TRBV5-4 and TRBJ1-1, with no clear D. Germline CDR1 and CDR2: SGHNT and YYREEE (reference sequence). The V gene lost 0 bases and the J gene lost 1 base, with 4 bases spanning the gap. This CDR3 comprises 13 residues. This CDR3 reads CASSLGGNTEAFF. The CDR3 DNA follows: TGTGCCAGCAGCTTGGGTGGGAACACTGAAGCTTTCTTT.

The chain combines TRBV19 with TRBJ1-3; D is perhaps TRBD1 (5 bases). The CDR3 totals 15 residues. Germline V CDR1 and CDR2: LNHDA, SQIVND (reference sequence). V shed 5 bases and J shed 0 bases, with 11 bases lying between them. CDR3 coding DNA: TGTGCCAGTAGTGTGGACACGAGCTCTGGAAACACCATATATTTT. This encodes CASSVDTSSGNTIYF.

The table lists this clone with a count of one. CDR3 nucleotide sequence: TGCGCCAGCAGCTTGGGGGACAGTCTCAATGAGCAGTTCTTC. Translated: CASSLGDSLNEQFF. The V and J genes are TRBV5-1 and TRBJ2-1; 7 nucleotides align to TRBD1. The CDR3 loop spans 14 amino acids. In germline, CDR1 is SGHRS, CDR2 YFSETQ. After removal of 0 bases from V and 6 bases from J, the junction contained 3 bases not matched to a gene.

By sample share, this clone is medium-sized. The V gene is TRBV12-3 or TRBV12-4, the J gene TRBJ1-2; D unresolved. The length of the CDR3 is 13 residues. Trimming removed 2 bases from V and 4 bases from J, with 8 bases in between. In DNA, the CDR3 is TGTGCCAGCAGTTTATCGGGGATCTATGGCTACACCTTC. Its protein is CASSLSGIYGYTF.

V is TRBV5-1 and J is TRBJ1-1; 9 positions match TRBD1. Germline values: CDR1 SGHRS, CDR2 YFSETQ. The trim removed 5 bases at V and 4 bases at J, leaving 6 bases unmatched. This CDR3 is built from 14 residues. CDR3 sequence reads: CASRRTGEGTEAFF. As DNA, the CDR3 is TGCGCCAGCAGGCGGACAGGGGAAGGCACTGAAGCTTTCTTT.

The chain carries TRBV7-9 and TRBJ1-1; maybe TRBD1 (5 bases). V lost 5 bases to trimming and J lost 1 base, with 11 bases between them. CDR3 length: 14 amino acids. CDR1 is SEHNR, CDR2 FQNEAQ, per germline (reference sequence). The CDR3 loop reads CASSPRGGNTEAFF. In DNA, the CDR3 is TGTGCCAGCAGCCCTCGTGGGGGGAACACTGAAGCTTTCTTT.

The genes are TRBV4-2 and TRBJ2-3; 10 positions agree with TRBD2. This CDR3 region has 15 residues. The V gene end was trimmed by 3 bases and the J gene end by 5 bases; junction bases not matched to a gene: 5. Looked up from germline, CDR1 is LGHNA and CDR2 is YNFKEQ. CDR3 in amino acids: CASSQGLARGDTQYF. In DNA, the CDR3 is TGTGCCAGCAGCCAGGGACTAGCGAGGGGAGATACGCAGTATTTT.

The chain recombines TRBV19 with TRBJ2-1; D might be TRBD1 or TRBD2, each matching 5 bases. The CDR3 extends over 13 amino acids. The V and J ends lost 1 base and 15 bases respectively, with 16 bases between them. Germline CDR1 reads LNHDA; CDR2 reads SQIVND (reference sequence). The CDR3 reads CASSIVGAAGRFF. The CDR3 DNA is TGTGCCAGTAGTATAGTGGGTGCAGCAGGGAGGTTCTTC.

The chain couples TRBV2 to TRBJ1-2, with D unresolved. V dropped 8 bases and J dropped 0 bases, with 10 bases sitting between them. Looked up from germline, CDR1 is SNHLY and CDR2 is FYNNEI. CDR3 length: 13 amino acids. In nucleotides, the CDR3 is TGTGCCAGCCCACGGACCTCTAACTATGGCTACACCTTC. It yields the protein CASPRTSNYGYTF.

The chain combines TRBV5-4 with TRBJ2-2; TRBD2 is a possible D gene (6 bases). CDR3 length: 18 amino acids. CDR1 is SGHNT, CDR2 YYREEE, per germline (reference sequence). The germline V and J ends were trimmed by 0 bases and 5 bases, with 20 bases remaining between them. CDR3 loop: CASSLELLGGKGTGELFF. CDR3 in DNA: TGTGCCAGCAGCTTGGAACTTTTGGGCGGGAAAGGAACCGGGGAGCTGTTTTTT.

This clone has a handful of counts. The genes are TRBV4-2 and TRBJ1-1, with 12 bases fitting TRBD1. V trimming: 2 bases; J trimming: 7 bases; junction bases outside the gene matches: 8. CDR3 length equals 16 residues. Germline loops: CDR1 LGHNA, CDR2 YNFKEQ. The CDR3 DNA sequence: TGTGCCAGCAGCCAACCTACCGGGACAGGGGGCGTTGAAGCTTTCTTT. Protein: CASSQPTGTGGVEAFF.

The V call is TRBV5-8, the J call TRBJ2-7; D may be TRBD1 (6 bases). V was pared by 4 bases and J by 6 bases, with 17 bases between. CDR1 and CDR2 from the germline V gene are SGHTS and YDEGEE. The CDR3 spans 14 residues. The CDR3 loop is CASSPLTGLGEQYF. The CDR3 nucleotides read TGTGCCAGCAGCCCTCTCACAGGGTTAGGCGAGCAGTACTTC. Full variable domain (missing parts from reference TRBV5-8 and TRBJ2-7): EAGVTQSPTHLIKTRGQQATLRCSPISGHTSVYWYQQALGLGLQFLLWYDEGEERNRGNFPPRFSGRQFPNYSSELNVNALELEDSALYLCASSPLTGLGEQYFGPGTRLTVT.

This chain links TRBV28 with TRBJ2-1, with TRBD1 identical over 7 bases. From germline, CDR1 is MDHEN and CDR2 SYDVKM. CDR3 length: 15 amino acids. Trimming took 4 bases from V and 2 from J; bases not matched to a gene: 5. CDR3 region: CASSSGQLTYNEQFF. As DNA, the CDR3 is TGTGCCAGCAGTTCGGGACAGCTAACCTACAATGAGCAGTTCTTC.

The chain uses TRBV3-1 (or the pseudogene TRBV3-2) and TRBJ2-7, with D unclear. CDR3 length: 12 residues. V gave up 8 bases and J gave up 6 bases, with 14 bases separating them. The germline gives CDR1 LGHDT, CDR2 YNNKEL (reference sequence). The DNA for the CDR3 is TGTGCCAGCTTTCAAGGTTCCGGCGAGCAGTACTTC. Residues: CASFQGSGEQYF.

The chain joins TRBV3-1 (or the pseudogene TRBV3-2) to TRBJ1-1; a possible D gene is TRBD1 (6 bases). The germline V gene has CDR1 LGHDT and CDR2 YNNKEL (reference sequence). The length of the CDR3 is 14 residues. V lost 1 base to trimming and J lost 10 bases, with 16 bases between them. CDR3 DNA: TGTGCCAGCAGCCAAGTCCCTCGGACAGCTGGAGCTTTCTTT. It specifies CASSQVPRTAGAFF.

The V gene is TRBV10-3, the J gene TRBJ2-1; 7 bases line up with TRBD1. This CDR3 has 15 residues. V dropped 0 bases and J dropped 3; count of bases not matched to a gene: 2. Germline loops: CDR1 ENHRY, CDR2 SYGVKD. CDR3 DNA: TGTGCCATCAGTGAGTCAGGGGGCAGCTACAATGAGCAGTTCTTC. The encoded protein is CAISESGGSYNEQFF.

A single count supports this clone. The chain is built from TRBV28 and TRBJ1-5, with D tentatively TRBD1 (6 bases). V was trimmed by 10 bases and J by 1 base, leaving 11 bases between them. The CDR3 spans 13 residues. Per the germline V gene, CDR1 is MDHEN and CDR2 is SYDVKM. CDR3 nucleotide sequence: TGTGCCACCCGCCAGGGGAGCAATCAGCCCCAGCATTTT. Translation: CATRQGSNQPQHF.